The 12 T cell receptor beta chains in this list originate from one sample, sequenced in a study of blood T cell repertoires in COVID-19. Sequencing used immunoSEQ multiplex PCR; TCRdb keeps in-frame clones, though not all of them. The data contain more than 300,000 clones, about 90% of them singletons. The sequencing input was peripheral blood. The receptors come from a woman aged 30 to 39 with COVID-19, enrolled during active disease.

V gene TRBV12-3 or TRBV12-4 combines with J gene TRBJ2-7; the match to TRBD1 covers 9 bases. CDR3 length: 12 residues. The V segment lost 10 bases and the J segment 6 bases; nucleotides outside the gene matches: 7. DNA of the CDR3: TGTGCCACGGGACAGGGATCGGGCGAGCAGTACTTC. Its protein product is CATGQGSGEQYF.

The V and J genes are TRBV29-1 and TRBJ2-3; possible D gene TRBD2, 5 bases. Trimming removed 1 base from V and 2 bases from J, with 7 bases in between. The CDR3 runs to 13 residues. The germline CDR1 and CDR2 sequences are SQVTM and ANQGSEA. CDR3 nucleotide sequence: TGCAGCGTTGAAGGACTAAACACAGATACGCAGTATTTT. Translation gives CSVEGLNTDTQYF.

The chain joins TRBV28 to TRBJ2-1; D unresolved. The CDR3 is 12 amino acids. The germline CDR1 and CDR2 sequences are MDHEN and SYDVKM. V gave up 3 bases and J gave up 8 bases, with 8 bases separating them. Here the CDR3 DNA reads TGTGCCAGCAGTTTGCAGGAAGATGAGCAGTTCTTC. Protein sequence: CASSLQEDEQFF.

The count of this clone is one. This chain links TRBV9 with TRBJ2-7; no reliable D call. The V and J ends lost 0 bases and 5 bases respectively, with 12 bases between them. Per germline, CDR1 SGDLS and CDR2 YYNGEE. This CDR3 has 14 amino acids. The CDR3 region is CASSVGLSTNEQYF. Here the CDR3 DNA reads TGTGCCAGCAGCGTAGGTCTCAGTACCAACGAGCAGTACTTC.

The chain carries TRBV7-2 and TRBJ2-7; 9 positions agree with TRBD2. V was pared by 0 bases and J by 6 bases, with 9 bases of the junction left unmatched. The CDR3 runs to 16 residues. Germline CDR1 reads SGHTA; CDR2 reads FQGNSA. As DNA, the CDR3 is TGTGCCAGCAGCTTAGCGGTTGCGCGGGAGGGCCGCGAGCAGTACTTC. Protein sequence: CASSLAVAREGREQYF.

This chain uses TRBV5-4 with TRBJ2-2; 7 positions agree with TRBD1. Germline V gene data show CDR1 as SGHNT and CDR2 as YYREEE (reference sequence). The CDR3 totals 14 residues. The J segment lost 8 bases and the V segment lost 5 bases, leaving 9 bases of the junction unmatched. Here the CDR3 reads CASSLTGPTGELFF. CDR3 DNA sequence: TGTGCCAGCAGTTTGACAGGGCCAACAGGGGAGCTGTTTTTT.

The genes are TRBV5-1 and TRBJ2-3; maybe TRBD2 (6 bases). Germline V gives CDR1 SGHRS, CDR2 YFSETQ. This CDR3 comprises 16 residues. Trimming stripped 3 bases from V and 0 bases from J, with 14 bases between. CDR3 region: CASSWREVHSTDTQYF. In DNA, the CDR3 is TGCGCCAGCAGCTGGCGGGAAGTTCATAGCACAGATACGCAGTATTTT.

This chain connects TRBV5-4 to TRBJ2-3, with no clear D. CDR3 length: 14 amino acids. Per the germline V gene, CDR1 is SGHNT and CDR2 is YYREEE (reference sequence). Trimming shortened V by 0 bases and J by 2 bases, and 7 bases separated the two germline ends. The CDR3 loop reads CASSLAGVTDTQYF. In DNA form, the CDR3 reads TGTGCCAGCAGCTTGGCCGGAGTCACAGATACGCAGTATTTT.

V and J are TRBV30 and TRBJ2-7; TRBD2 agrees at 8 bases. Germline CDR1 GTSNPN, CDR2 SVGIG (reference sequence). After removal of 2 bases from V and 2 bases from J, the junction contained 14 bases not matched to a gene. The CDR3 is 17 amino acids. CDR3 protein: CAWSPQPPGLVAYEQYF. CDR3 nucleotide sequence: TGTGCCTGGAGTCCTCAACCCCCGGGACTAGTGGCCTACGAGCAGTACTTC. The whole variable domain, filled in from reference TRBV30 and TRBJ2-7, reads SQTIHQWPATLVQPVGSPLSLECTVEGTSNPNLYWYRQAAGRGLQLLFYSVGIGQISSEVPQNLSASRPQDRQFILSSKKLLLSDSGFYLCAWSPQPPGLVAYEQYFGPGTRLTVT.

This clone came up a few times. This CDR3 is CASSYLPAGTRAEAFF. CDR3 DNA: TGTGCCAGCAGTTACCTCCCCGCGGGAACTCGCGCTGAAGCTTTCTTT. The chain links TRBV6-5 to TRBJ1-1; D unclear. V lost 2 bases and J 6 bases, leaving 19 bases between the germline ends. This CDR3 is built from 16 residues. Looked up from germline, CDR1 is MNHEY and CDR2 is SVGAGI.

V and J are TRBV7-2 and TRBJ2-7, with 7 positions matching TRBD1. This CDR3 comprises 14 residues. Germline V gene data show CDR1 as SGHTA and CDR2 as FQGNSA. The V and J ends lost 2 bases and 2 bases, in that order; junction bases with no gene match: 3. The CDR3 DNA sequence: TGTGCCAGCAGCTTAAACAGGGGAACCTACGAGCAGTACTTC. It is translated as CASSLNRGTYEQYF.

V is TRBV7-9 and J is TRBJ2-7; a possible D gene is TRBD1 (6 bases). V shed 5 bases and J shed 4 bases, with 18 bases lying between them. From germline, CDR1 is SEHNR and CDR2 FQNEAQ (reference sequence). CDR3 length equals 15 residues. The CDR3 DNA reads as TGTGCCAGCAGCCCCCGGGACAAGAAGACGTACGAGCAGTACTTC. Its translation is CASSPRDKKTYEQYF.